The present TCR beta chain was sequenced within a study of identifying expanded T cells in peripheral blood. Study-wide points: Variance in clone template counts between approximately 2-week samples significantly increased with total template count across all healthy donors.

Concerning this clone: Its target is unknown.

Measured with immunoSEQ multiplex PCR; TCRdb has only the in-frame clones, and not every one. The table lists 100,000 or so clones, around nine tenths of them singletons. During the collection period, no donor immune events like infections were recorded. V shed 7 bases and J shed 0 bases, with 24 bases lying between them. The germline V gene has CDR1 MDHEN and CDR2 SYDVKM. The CDR3 is 18 residues long. The chain employs TRBV28 and TRBJ1-1; no reliable D call. The sequence derives from a person aged 18 to 75 in good health. The specimen was blood. CDR3: CASNWPLRAGKMNTEAFF. CDR3 in DNA: TGTGCCAGCAATTGGCCTCTCCGGGCCGGAAAAATGAACACTGAAGCTTTCTTT.